Following are 32 T cell receptor beta chains from one sample sequenced in a study of graft-versus-host responses after intestinal transplantation. Which antigens these TCRs recognize remains unknown. Generated by immunoSEQ multiplex PCR, the TCRdb table keeps only in-frame clones and is missing some. This sample has roughly 100,000 clones; about 88% occur once, and the top ten carry 0.9%. The sample in question was unstimulated CD4+ T cells sorted from spleen or lymph node cells, obtained before intestinal transplant. The origin of the receptors is a human donor who received an intestinal transplant.

The chain carries TRBV15 and TRBJ2-3; 9 bases align to TRBD2. Germline CDR1 reads LNHNV; CDR2 reads YYDKDF (reference sequence). The CDR3 extends over 15 amino acids. J gave up 8 bases and V 0 bases, and 6 bases lay outside the gene matches. The CDR3 here is CATSRDPAAGGTQYF. The CDR3, as DNA: TGTGCCACCAGCAGAGATCCCGCAGCGGGGGGTACGCAGTATTTT.

The chain couples TRBV6-5 to TRBJ2-7, with TRBD2 as a possible D gene (6 bases). Germline V CDR1 and CDR2: MNHEY, SVGAGI. V gave up 8 bases and J gave up 0 bases, with 17 bases separating them. CDR3 size: 15 residues. CDR3 loop: CASQDRGIPSYEQYF. The CDR3 DNA reads TGTGCCAGCCAAGATCGCGGGATCCCCTCCTACGAGCAGTACTTC.

The chain combines TRBV18 with TRBJ2-2; D may be TRBD2 (5 bases). Trimming left V 3 bases short and J 3 bases short, with 11 bases between. The germline V gene encodes CDR1 KGHSH and CDR2 LQKENI. This CDR3 region has 15 residues. CDR3 in amino acids: CASSPGIGDTGELFF. CDR3 DNA sequence: TGTGCCAGCTCACCCGGGATTGGAGACACCGGGGAGCTGTTTTTT.

This chain joins TRBV27 and TRBJ2-1; D gene unclear. CDR3 length: 12 amino acids. Germline CDR1 MNHEY, CDR2 SMNVEV (reference sequence). V was trimmed by 8 bases and J by 4 bases, leaving 9 bases between them. The CDR3 protein is CASQTEYNEQFF. The CDR3 coding sequence is TGTGCCAGCCAAACGGAATACAATGAGCAGTTCTTC.

In its sample, this clone was seen a few times. The chain carries TRBV7-3 and TRBJ2-3, with D possibly being TRBD1 (5 bases). There are 15 residues in the CDR3. Trimming removed 5 bases at V and 4 bases at J, with 16 bases between. Germline V gene sequence: CDR1 SGHTA, CDR2 FQGTGA. CDR3 in amino acids: CASSLGGARADTQYF. In nucleotides, the CDR3 is TGTGCCAGCAGCCTAGGTGGGGCACGGGCAGATACGCAGTATTTT.

This chain uses TRBV28 with TRBJ2-1, with 8 nucleotides matching TRBD2. With 6 bases clipped from V and 7 bases from J, the junction kept 8 bases outside the gene matches. CDR1 and CDR2 from the germline V gene are MDHEN and SYDVKM. This CDR3 is 14 amino acids long. For the CDR3, the DNA is TGTGCCAGCAGGAGGAGCGGGAGTTCTAATGAGCAGTTCTTC. Translating it yields CASRRSGSSNEQFF.

The rearrangement uses TRBV5-1 and TRBJ1-4, with 8 positions matching TRBD1. This CDR3 spans 15 amino acids. J gave up 7 bases and V 2 bases, and 7 bases lay outside the gene matches. Germline lookup yields CDR1 SGHRS and CDR2 YFSETQ. Written as DNA, the CDR3 is TGCGCCAGCAGCTTATCCGGGACAGGTGGTGAAAAACTGTTTTTT. The encoded protein is CASSLSGTGGEKLFF.

This chain joins TRBV6-5 and TRBJ1-5; D is undetermined. The V end lost 0 bases, the J end lost 5 bases, and 5 bases lay between the germline ends. CDR1 is MNHEY, CDR2 SVGAGI, per germline. There are 13 residues in the CDR3. The CDR3 coding sequence is TGTGCCAGCAGTTACTCCTTGGATCAGCCCCAGCATTTT. Encoded protein: CASSYSLDQPQHF.

The chain couples TRBV6-1 to TRBJ2-1; possibly TRBD1 for D (6 bases). This CDR3 region has 15 residues. The V gene lost 8 bases and the J gene lost 2 bases, with 16 bases spanning the gap. CDR1 MNHNS and CDR2 SASEGT come from the germline V gene. The CDR3 loop reads CASSSQGYTYNEQFF. The DNA of the CDR3 is TGTGCCAGCTCATCACAGGGCTATACCTACAATGAGCAGTTCTTC.

The chain links TRBV5-1 to TRBJ2-3, with D possibly matching TRBD1 (6 bases). The germline V gene encodes CDR1 SGHRS and CDR2 YFSETQ. The CDR3 is 13 residues long. V dropped 4 bases and J dropped 2 bases, with 8 bases sitting between them. The CDR3 sequence: CASSQGPTDTQYF. CDR3 coding DNA: TGCGCCAGCAGCCAGGGGCCCACAGATACGCAGTATTTT.

This chain uses TRBV27 with TRBJ1-1; D is possibly TRBD1 (6 bases). Germline V gene lookup returns CDR1 MNHEY and CDR2 SMNVEV (reference sequence). V gave up 9 bases and J gave up 0 bases, with 11 bases separating them. The CDR3 has 13 amino acids. DNA for the CDR3: TGTGCCAGACGGGACATCATGAACACTGAAGCTTTCTTT. This translates into CARRDIMNTEAFF.

The chain uses TRBV5-4 and TRBJ2-5; TRBD1 aligns across 7 bases. The length of the CDR3 is 15 residues. J gave up 0 bases and V 0 bases, and 2 bases lay outside the gene matches. Per germline, CDR1 SGHNT and CDR2 YYREEE (reference sequence). DNA of the CDR3: TGTGCCAGCAGCTTGGGAGGGACAGACCAAGAGACCCAGTACTTC. This translates into CASSLGGTDQETQYF.

V and J are TRBV25-1 and TRBJ2-1; D call uncertain. Germline V CDR1 and CDR2: MGHDK, SYGVNS. V dropped 0 bases and J dropped 5 bases, with 11 bases sitting between them. The CDR3 loop spans 15 amino acids. In nucleotides, the CDR3 is TGTGCCAGCAGTGAATATAGGAGACCGAACAATGAGCAGTTCTTC. Its translation: CASSEYRRPNNEQFF.

The V call is TRBV20-1, the J call TRBJ1-4; D gene ambiguous. In germline, CDR1 is DFQATT, CDR2 SNEGSKA (reference sequence). This CDR3 is 11 amino acids long. Trimming pared 5 bases from V and 10 bases from J, leaving 11 bases between. The CDR3, as DNA: TGCAGTGCTCGCGTCGTTGGAAAACTGTTTTTT. Encoded protein: CSARVVGKLFF.

The rearrangement joins TRBV5-4 to TRBJ2-1; D might be TRBD1 (5 bases). Trimming took 4 bases from V and 0 from J, leaving 14 bases between them. Germline values: CDR1 SGHNT, CDR2 YYREEE (reference sequence). The CDR3 extends over 16 amino acids. The CDR3 sequence is CASSPRQGSSYNEQFF. The CDR3 DNA sequence: TGTGCCAGCAGCCCAAGGCAGGGCAGCTCCTACAATGAGCAGTTCTTC.

V usage is TRBV18 and J usage is TRBJ1-1, with D perhaps matching TRBD1 (5 bases). The V end lost 2 bases, the J end lost 1 base, and 8 bases lay between the germline ends. This CDR3 is 14 amino acids long. Germline values: CDR1 KGHSH, CDR2 LQKENI. The chain's CDR3 is CASSPGTGNTEAFF. CDR3 bases: TGTGCCAGCTCACCAGGAACAGGGAACACTGAAGCTTTCTTT.

The table lists this clone with a few counts. This chain connects TRBV28 to TRBJ2-5; D gene unclear. CDR3 length: 13 residues. Germline CDR1 and CDR2: MDHEN and SYDVKM. The V end lost 11 bases, the J end lost 0 bases, and 13 bases lay between the germline ends. For the CDR3, the DNA is TGTGCCGCCGGGCGGACGTACCAAGAGACCCAGTACTTC. As protein: CAAGRTYQETQYF.

The CDR3 loop is CASSPLARVVDTQYF. Written as DNA, the CDR3 is TGTGCCAGCAGCCCCCTAGCTCGGGTAGTAGATACGCAGTATTTT. The V and J genes are TRBV7-9 and TRBJ2-3; tentative D call: TRBD2 (5 bases). Trimming shortened V by 5 bases and J by 5 bases, and 17 bases separated the two germline ends. Germline V gene sequence: CDR1 SEHNR, CDR2 FQNEAQ (reference sequence). The CDR3 has 15 residues.

In this sample, this clone turned up a few times. This sequence joins TRBV7-9 and TRBJ1-5; D gene ambiguous. The ends were cut back, 2 bases at V and 9 bases at J, with 8 bases in the middle. Germline CDR1 and CDR2: SEHNR and FQNEAQ (reference sequence). This CDR3 has 12 residues. CDR3 in DNA: TGTGCCAGCAGCTTAACTGGGAGGCCCCAGCATTTT. Its protein product is CASSLTGRPQHF.

The chain has TRBV9 and TRBJ2-2, with TRBD1 as a possible D gene (5 bases). CDR3 length: 16 residues. Germline CDR1 and CDR2: SGDLS and YYNGEE. Trimming removed 1 base from V and 6 bases from J, with 16 bases in between. The CDR3 region is CASSVKGMGNSGELFF. In DNA, the CDR3 is TGTGCCAGCAGCGTAAAGGGGATGGGAAACTCCGGGGAGCTGTTTTTT.

The rearrangement uses TRBV5-4 and TRBJ2-3; tentatively, D is TRBD1 or TRBD2 (6 bases each). This CDR3 spans 17 amino acids. CDR1 and CDR2 (germline): SGHNT, YYREEE (reference sequence). Between the trimmed V and J ends, which lost 0 bases and 5 bases, there was a span of 19 bases. The chain's CDR3 is CASSLAGGGGRRDTQYF. The CDR3 coding sequence is TGTGCCAGCAGCTTGGCCGGCGGAGGGGGGCGTAGAGATACGCAGTATTTT.

The CDR3 protein is CAINRGTNYGYTF. As DNA, the CDR3 is TGTGCCATAAACAGGGGGACTAACTATGGCTACACCTTC. The V and J genes are TRBV10-3 and TRBJ1-2; 8 bases line up with TRBD1. This CDR3 region has 13 residues. After removal of 9 bases from V and 0 bases from J, the junction contained 3 bases not matched to a gene. Germline V gene lookup returns CDR1 ENHRY and CDR2 SYGVKD.

The genes are TRBV27 and TRBJ1-1, with D tentatively TRBD1 (6 bases). The CDR3 runs to 14 residues. V gave up 5 bases and J gave up 4 bases, with 14 bases separating them. Germline CDR1 MNHEY, CDR2 SMNVEV (reference sequence). CDR3 loop: CASSTRQVRTEAFF. The DNA of the CDR3 is TGTGCCAGCAGTACACGACAGGTGCGCACTGAAGCTTTCTTT.

This clone was observed once. The rearrangement joins TRBV5-1 to TRBJ1-1, with D possibly being TRBD1 (5 bases). V lost 2 bases to trimming and J lost 5 bases, with 10 bases between them. The CDR3 is 13 residues long. The V gene's germline CDR1 is SGHRS and CDR2 YFSETQ. The CDR3 reads CASSFGDGTEAFF. The CDR3 bases are TGCGCCAGCAGCTTCGGGGACGGGACTGAAGCTTTCTTT.

This chain connects TRBV15 to TRBJ2-5, with D hard to call. The CDR3 is 15 residues long. Per the germline V gene, CDR1 is LNHNV and CDR2 is YYDKDF (reference sequence). V lost 0 bases and J 1 base, leaving 9 bases between the germline ends. The CDR3 sequence is CATSRDPNSQETQYF. The CDR3 DNA is TGTGCCACCAGCAGAGATCCGAACAGCCAAGAGACCCAGTACTTC.

The rearrangement uses TRBV2 and TRBJ2-2; D might be TRBD1 or TRBD2, each matching 6 bases. Trimming shortened V by 6 bases and J by 7 bases, and 12 bases separated the two germline ends. The CDR3 sequence is 13 residues long. Germline lookup yields CDR1 SNHLY and CDR2 FYNNEI. The CDR3 sequence: CASRVGGYGELFF. The CDR3 DNA reads as TGTGCCAGCAGAGTCGGGGGCTACGGGGAGCTGTTTTTT.

The chain uses TRBV11-3 and TRBJ2-5, with 9 bases lining up with TRBD2. Germline V gene lookup returns CDR1 SGHNT and CDR2 YENEEA. V dropped 1 base and J dropped 4; count of bases not matched to a gene: 4. The CDR3 runs 15 residues. CDR3 protein: CASSLGAGGPETQYF. In DNA form, the CDR3 reads TGTGCCAGCAGCTTAGGTGCGGGAGGGCCAGAGACCCAGTACTTC.

The rearrangement uses TRBV5-4 and TRBJ2-2; 8 bases match TRBD1. The trim removed 2 bases at V and 0 bases at J, leaving 6 bases unmatched. The CDR3 sequence is 17 residues long. The germline gives CDR1 SGHNT, CDR2 YYREEE (reference sequence). The CDR3 is CASSFPAGQANTGELFF. CDR3 coding DNA: TGTGCCAGCAGCTTTCCCGCGGGACAGGCGAACACCGGGGAGCTGTTTTTT.

V is TRBV7-2 and J is TRBJ2-7; 10 bases match TRBD2. From germline, CDR1 is SGHTA and CDR2 FQGNSA. CDR3 length: 15 amino acids. V shed 3 bases and J 2 bases; nucleotides not matched to a gene: 4. The CDR3 sequence is CASSFPGTSAYEQYF. CDR3 in DNA: TGTGCCAGCAGCTTTCCCGGGACTAGCGCCTACGAGCAGTACTTC.

This clone has just one count. The J gene is TRBJ1-1, the V gene TRBV9; unclear D gene. The CDR3 is 13 amino acids. The V end was cut by 4 bases, the J end by 5 bases, with 12 bases between. Germline CDR1 and CDR2: SGDLS and YYNGEE. CDR3: CASSFKDGTEAFF. DNA for the CDR3: TGTGCCAGCAGCTTTAAGGACGGAACTGAAGCTTTCTTT.

The chain uses TRBV5-4 and TRBJ2-5; 7 nucleotides align to TRBD2. Trimming at V came to 4 bases and at J to 1 base, leaving 4 bases not matched to a gene. This CDR3 contains 14 residues. Per the germline V gene, CDR1 is SGHNT and CDR2 is YYREEE (reference sequence). CDR3 sequence: CASSHRLAQETQYF. For the CDR3, the DNA is TGTGCCAGCAGCCACAGACTAGCCCAAGAGACCCAGTACTTC.

J is TRBJ2-1 and V is TRBV6-1; 11 bases map to TRBD2. The ends lost 4 bases at V and 3 bases at J; junction bases unmatched: 5. This CDR3 has 16 residues. CDR1 and CDR2 from the germline V gene are MNHNS and SASEGT. The CDR3 reads CASSATGTSGYNEQFF. In DNA form, the CDR3 reads TGTGCCAGCAGTGCCACCGGGACTAGCGGCTACAATGAGCAGTTCTTC.